This TCR beta chain was recorded in a study of T cells in Graves' hyperthyroidism and ophthalmopathy. Amplified TCR beta CDR3 regions derived from RNA transcripts. First-round RT-PCR targeting the TCR CDR3 was performed with the HTBI primer set. In TCRdb, the multiplex PCR reads were re-called with MiXCR into one record per CDR3 protein. The sample comprises roughly 500,000 distinct CDR3 sequences, about 16% of which are singletons, and roughly 29% rests with the top ten. The table lists this clonotype with a few counts. The CDR3 extends over 16 amino acids. With 4 bases clipped from V and 3 bases from J, the junction kept 8 bases outside the gene matches. Germline V CDR1 and CDR2: MGHRA, YSYEKL. For ophthalmopathy patients, the Clinical Activity Score was at least 3 and the NOSPECS grade at least 4; duration was under 3 months. Diagnosing involved the use of clinical symptoms, serum thyroxine and TRAb, thyroid ultrasound and orbital computed tomography.

What was sequenced was blood. The TCR originated in a woman aged 25 to 39 with Graves' ophthalmopathy. This rearrangement joins TRBV4-1 to TRBJ2-5; 10 bases match TRBD1. CDR3 bases: TGCGCCAGCAGCCTCACGGGACAGGGGCCGAAAGAGACCCAGTACTTC. Its translation is CASSLTGQGPKETQYF.